The 26 T cell receptor beta chains below all came from one sample that was sequenced in a study of T cell repertoires in cytomegalovirus infection. TCRdb ran MiXCR on the reads and lists one entry per CDR3 protein. This sample has some 800,000 distinct CDR3 sequences, with 29% found just once. Their recognized antigens are unknown. The material was cultured CD8+ T cells from PBMCs, obtained from culture after CMV antigen stimulation. These receptors all stem from a human donor in good health (CMV status not recorded). Some clones in this sample may be carry-over from other donors' samples.

The chain combines TRBV4-1 with TRBJ1-6, with D unclear. CDR3 length: 13 amino acids. Germline values: CDR1 MGHRA, CDR2 YSYEKL. V was clipped by 1 base and J by 8 bases, with 6 bases between them. The CDR3 nucleotides read TGCGCCAGCAGCCAAGGGGAGTATTCACCCCTCCACTTT. Translating it yields CASSQGEYSPLHF.

The chain uses TRBV9 and TRBJ2-1; D perhaps matches TRBD2 (7 bases). Germline V gene data show CDR1 as SGDLS and CDR2 as YYNGEE. The V end was cut by 0 bases, the J end by 7 bases, with 17 bases between. This CDR3 comprises 16 residues. CDR3 loop: CASSVGGGRGGNEQFF. CDR3 bases: TGTGCCAGCAGCGTAGGAGGGGGGCGGGGAGGGAATGAGCAGTTCTTC.

This clonotype was found many times. The chain combines TRBV7-8 with TRBJ2-1, with TRBD2 matching 9 bases. This CDR3 region has 16 residues. Germline V lookup: CDR1 SGHVS, CDR2 FQNEAQ. V lost 4 bases, J lost 5 bases, and 9 bases stayed unmatched. CDR3 DNA: TGTGCCAGCAGCTCCCTTCTAGCGGGGAAAAACAATGAGCAGTTCTTC. The encoded protein is CASSSLLAGKNNEQFF.

This clonotype came up a few times. The chain combines TRBV18 with TRBJ1-5, with 9 bases matching TRBD1. The J segment lost 9 bases and the V segment lost 3 bases, leaving 12 bases of the junction unmatched. This CDR3 has 16 amino acids. CDR1 is KGHSH, CDR2 LQKENI, per germline. This chain's CDR3 is CASSPTGTGTGGPQHF. The CDR3, as DNA: TGTGCCAGCTCACCCACCGGGACAGGGACCGGCGGGCCCCAGCATTTT.

J is TRBJ1-2 and V is TRBV14; 7 bases are a match to TRBD1. The length of the CDR3 is 15 residues. V lost 3 bases to trimming and J lost 5 bases; unmatched junction nucleotides: 9. The germline gives CDR1 SGHDN, CDR2 FVKESK. Written as DNA, the CDR3 is TGTGCCAGCAGCCATGTTGACAGGGATCTTTATGGCTACACCTTC. This sequence encodes CASSHVDRDLYGYTF.

This clonotype came up a few times. This chain links TRBV12-3 or TRBV12-4 with TRBJ1-4; D gene uncertain. There are 15 residues in the CDR3. Trimming stripped 5 bases from V and 7 bases from J, with 17 bases between. Here the CDR3 DNA reads TGTGCCAGCAGTCCTGGCCTCTCCTCCGGTGAAAAACTGTTTTTT. The encoded protein is CASSPGLSSGEKLFF.

The chain is built from TRBV6-2 or TRBV6-3 and TRBJ1-2; D uncertain. Looked up from germline, CDR1 is MNHEY and CDR2 is SVGEGT. The V end lost 2 bases, the J end lost 0 bases, and 10 bases lay between the germline ends. The CDR3 runs 15 residues. CDR3: CASSYREVPNYGYTF. The CDR3 nucleotides read TGTGCCAGCAGTTACCGGGAGGTACCTAACTATGGCTACACCTTC.

This clonotype was observed a few times. This rearrangement joins TRBV12-3 or TRBV12-4 to TRBJ2-7; unclear D gene. This CDR3 region has 13 residues. The V gene lost 4 bases and the J gene lost 2 bases, with 9 bases spanning the gap. CDR3 DNA sequence: TGTGCCAGCAGTTCCGGACCTACCTACGAGCAGTACGTC. Translation: CASSSGPTYEQYV.

This clonotype was seen more than once but under ten times. The chain links TRBV6-1 to TRBJ2-1; TRBD1 matches 12 bases. The ends lost 8 bases at V and 4 bases at J; junction bases unmatched: 9. The CDR3 covers 16 residues. Germline lookup yields CDR1 MNHNS and CDR2 SASEGT. CDR3 loop: CASGDRGQTFYNEQFF. CDR3 nucleotides: TGTGCCAGCGGGGACAGGGGGCAGACGTTTTACAATGAGCAGTTCTTC.

Of note for this clonotype: Its ends do not fully match the called genes, so a read error is possible. The chain couples TRBV7-8 to TRBJ2-7; D might be TRBD1 (6 bases). Germline lookup yields CDR1 SGHVS and CDR2 FQNEAQ. This CDR3 region has 14 residues. The CDR3 DNA is TGTACCAGCAGGCCGGCTGACAGGTTGTACGAGCAGTACTTC. Translated: CTSRPADRLYEQYF.

This clonotype was counted once. The rearrangement uses TRBV6-4 and TRBJ2-5, with a weak D call TRBD2 (5 bases). This CDR3 comprises 13 residues. Germline CDR1 is MRHNA and CDR2 is SNTAGT. V was clipped by 0 bases and J by 5 bases, with 7 bases between them. In DNA form, the CDR3 reads TGTGCCAGCAGTGACTCGAGAGGGGAGACCCAGTACTTC. Amino acid sequence: CASSDSRGETQYF.

V is TRBV7-2 and J is TRBJ1-1; D is ambiguous. The length of the CDR3 is 11 residues. CDR1 and CDR2 from the germline V gene are SGHTA and FQGNSA. Deletions cut 11 bases from V and 5 bases from J, with 12 bases between. CDR3 bases: TGTGCCGGAGCCCCGGGGACTGAAGCTTTCTTT. Protein sequence: CAGAPGTEAFF.

The rearrangement joins TRBV28 to TRBJ2-7, with 13 bases aligning to TRBD2. Germline V CDR1 and CDR2: MDHEN, SYDVKM. J was trimmed by 3 bases and V by 6 bases; bases with no gene match: 5. There are 15 residues in the CDR3. The CDR3 spells CASSPRLAGGYEQYF. CDR3 bases: TGTGCCAGCAGCCCCCGACTAGCGGGGGGCTACGAGCAGTACTTC.

A few counts support this clonotype. The gene calls are TRBV10-3 and TRBJ1-4, with D maybe TRBD1 (5 bases). Germline V CDR1 and CDR2: ENHRY, SYGVKD. Trimming shortened V by 4 bases and J by 0 bases, and 12 bases separated the two germline ends. CDR3 length: 16 amino acids. The CDR3 nucleotides are TGTGCCATCAGTGGGGGCGGACTTACAACTAATGAAAAACTGTTTTTT. Translating gives CAISGGGLTTNEKLFF.

The chain employs TRBV12-3 or TRBV12-4 and TRBJ2-7; 8 bases match TRBD1. V was pared by 2 bases and J by 6 bases, with 3 bases of the junction left unmatched. The CDR3 has 13 amino acids. CDR3 region: CASSLPGGSEQYF. The CDR3 DNA follows: TGTGCCAGCAGTTTACCAGGGGGCAGCGAGCAGTACTTC.

Worth noting for this clonotype: A much larger clone differs by one base, so this may be a read error. The chain recombines TRBV5-6 with TRBJ1-2, with TRBD1 matching over 8 bases. The CDR3 spans 14 residues. Germline V gene sequence: CDR1 SGHDT, CDR2 YYEEEE. The CDR3 reads CARSFQGARGGYTF. DNA of the CDR3: TGTGCCAGAAGCTTCCAGGGGGCAAGGGGTGGCTACACCTTC.

For this clonotype: One end of the junction fails to match germline, which may point to a read error. The chain links TRBV9 to TRBJ2-2, with a possible D match to TRBD2 (5 bases). The CDR3 totals 12 residues. The germline gives CDR1 SGDLS, CDR2 YYNGEE. The chain's CDR3 is CASSETTGELCF. For the CDR3, the DNA is TGTGCCAGCAGCGAAACCACCGGGGAGCTGTGTTTT. Looking up the rest from reference TRBV9 and TRBJ2-2 gives the full variable domain: DSGVTQTPKHLITATGQRVTLRCSPRSGDLSVYWYQQSLDQGLQFLIQYYNGEERAKGNILERFSAQQFPDLHSELNLSSLELGDSALYFCASSETTGELCFGEGSRLTVL.

This clonotype has just a few counts. CDR3 sequence (DNA): TGTGCCAGCAGTTTCCGGACTAGCGGCTACGAGCAGTACGTC. Protein: CASSFRTSGYEQYV. This chain joins TRBV28 and TRBJ2-7; TRBD2 aligns across 10 bases. The CDR3 length is 14 residues. The germline gives CDR1 MDHEN, CDR2 SYDVKM. With V trimmed by 3 bases and J by 3 bases, 2 bases remained unmatched.

This clonotype showed up just a few times. The V call is TRBV15, the J call TRBJ2-1, with 8 bases fitting TRBD2. CDR3 length equals 17 residues. With V trimmed by 5 bases and J by 7 bases, 16 bases remained unmatched. CDR1 and CDR2 (germline): LNHNV, YYDKDF (reference sequence). In DNA form, the CDR3 reads TGTGCCACCAGCGCCCGCCGTATGGCGGGGGGCCAAAATGAGCAGTTCTTC. Translating gives CATSARRMAGGQNEQFF.

This clonotype was seen ten or more times. The CDR3 here is CASSSRTGLNQPQHF. The CDR3 DNA reads TGTGCCAGCAGCTCTAGGACTGGTCTCAATCAGCCCCAGCATTTT. This chain connects TRBV7-2 to TRBJ1-5, with no clear D. Deletions cut 4 bases from V and 3 bases from J, with 13 bases between. The CDR3 length is 15 residues. Germline CDR1 reads SGHTA; CDR2 reads FQGNSA. Drawing the rest from reference TRBV7-2 and TRBJ1-5, the complete variable domain is GAGVSQSPSNKVTEKGKDVELRCDPISGHTALYWYRQSLGQGLEFLIYFQGNSAPDKSGLPSDRFSAERTGGSVSTLTIQRTQQEDSAVYLCASSSRTGLNQPQHFGDGTRLSIL.

The CDR3 DNA follows: TGCGCCAGCAGCTTGGAGTCAGGGGGACGCTATGGCTACACCTTC. Translating gives CASSLESGGRYGYTF. V usage is TRBV5-1 and J usage is TRBJ1-2; TRBD1 matches at 7 bases. The CDR3 length is 15 residues. CDR1 and CDR2 from the germline V gene are SGHRS and YFSETQ. Losses at the gene ends were 0 bases for V and 4 bases for J; bases not matched to a gene: 6.

CDR3 nucleotide sequence: TGTGCCAGCAGCTTACTCGATTACGAGCAGTACGTC. Protein product: CASSLLDYEQYV. This rearrangement joins TRBV7-9 to TRBJ2-7, with D unclear. Trimming removed 2 bases at V and 4 bases at J, with 6 bases between. The CDR3 runs 12 residues. The germline CDR1 and CDR2 sequences are SEHNR and FQNEAQ (reference sequence).

V and J are TRBV5-1 and TRBJ2-1; D is unresolved. The V and J ends lost 0 bases and 9 bases respectively, with 10 bases between them. The CDR3 runs to 13 residues. From germline, CDR1 is SGHRS and CDR2 YFSETQ. The chain's CDR3 is CASSLGDFSEQFF. Here the CDR3 DNA reads TGCGCCAGCAGCTTGGGGGATTTTAGTGAGCAGTTCTTC.

The rearrangement uses TRBV9 and TRBJ2-3; 12 positions agree with TRBD2. The ends lost 4 bases at V and 0 bases at J; junction bases unmatched: 9. This CDR3 has 18 amino acids. Germline values: CDR1 SGDLS, CDR2 YYNGEE. For the CDR3, the DNA is TGTGCCAGCAGCTATCCTCGGACTAGCGGGGAGAGCACAGATACGCAGTATTTT. Encoded protein: CASSYPRTSGESTDTQYF.

This clonotype was counted between two and nine times. The chain carries TRBV4-2 and TRBJ2-3; 7 nucleotides match TRBD2. CDR1 is LGHNA and CDR2 is YNFKEQ in the germline V gene. The CDR3 is made up of 15 amino acids. The V gene end was trimmed by 3 bases and the J gene end by 1 base; junction bases not matched to a gene: 4. The CDR3: CASSHSGRGTDTQYF. CDR3 nucleotides: TGTGCCAGCAGCCATAGCGGGCGCGGCACAGATACGCAGTATTTT.

In this sample, this clonotype turned up a few times. The chain is built from TRBV28 and TRBJ1-5, with D tentatively TRBD1 (5 bases). This CDR3 contains 15 residues. Germline CDR1 reads MDHEN; CDR2 reads SYDVKM. Trimming removed 4 bases from V and 4 bases from J, with 14 bases in between. The CDR3 here is CASSSGFRGNQPQHF. The CDR3 DNA sequence: TGTGCCAGCAGTTCGGGCTTTAGGGGAAATCAGCCCCAGCATTTT.